These 15 T cell receptor beta chains were sequenced from one sample in a study of metastatic and nonmetastatic thyroid tumors (dated by TCRdb to 2018 to 2021). No treatment had been received by any patient before thyroid surgery. The library was built by means of PCR. The run used an Illumina HiSeq 4000. TCRdb took the public reads, trimmed them with fastp at Q25, ran MiXCR for clone calling and kept in-frame beta chains. For this sample the table gives under 35,000 clones, of which approximately 15% were detected only once. Approximately 5% of the sample lies in the top ten. The sequenced sample was blood. These receptors all stem from a female donor with papillary thyroid cancer or a benign thyroid nodule (not recorded which). Some clones in this sample may be carry-over from other donors' samples.

This clone was counted many times. A junction boundary mismatches the germline segment, possibly from a read error. The V gene is TRBV11-1, the J gene TRBJ2-1, with D possibly matching TRBD2 (7 bases). The V gene's germline CDR1 is SGHAT and CDR2 FQDESV (reference sequence). The CDR3 covers 14 residues. The CDR3 sequence is CASILAEGGDEQFF. CDR3 in DNA: TGTGCCAGCATCTTAGCGGAGGGGGGGGATGAGCAGTTCTTC.

Many counts were recorded for this clone. This chain connects TRBV19 to TRBJ2-6; 12 bases map to TRBD1. This CDR3 is 18 amino acids long. Germline V gene data show CDR1 as LNHDA and CDR2 as SQIVND (reference sequence). The V segment lost 5 bases and the J segment 1 base; nucleotides outside the gene matches: 6. The DNA for the CDR3 is TGTGCCAGTAGTCCAGGGACAGGGGGCGCATCTGGGGCCAACGTCCTGACTTTC. Translated, it gives CASSPGTGGASGANVLTF.

At least ten counts were recorded for this clone. The rearrangement links TRBV20-1 to TRBJ2-3; the D gene is possibly TRBD2 (5 bases). Looked up from germline, CDR1 is DFQATT and CDR2 is SNEGSKA (reference sequence). This CDR3 is 15 amino acids long. Trimming stripped 2 bases from V and 0 bases from J, with 12 bases between. The CDR3: CSARSLTGSTDTQYF. CDR3 DNA: TGCAGTGCTAGAAGTTTAACGGGGAGCACAGATACGCAGTATTTT.

This clone appeared many times. The gene calls are TRBV12-3 or TRBV12-4 and TRBJ1-5; the match to TRBD1 covers 10 bases. The length of the CDR3 is 17 residues. Losses at the gene ends were 5 bases for V and 2 bases for J; bases not matched to a gene: 9. The CDR3 region has the DNA TGTGCCAGCAGTCCTCGGGACAGGGGTGCAGGCAATCAGCCCCAGCATTTT. Translation: CASSPRDRGAGNQPQHF.

A remark on this clone: The junction differs from germline at one of its ends, possibly a read error. This chain uses TRBV7-3 with TRBJ1-1; D remains ambiguous. Germline V gives CDR1 SGHTA, CDR2 FQGTGA. CDR3 size: 17 residues. CDR3: CSSSLGSGVAENTEAFF. The CDR3 coding sequence is TGTTCCAGCAGCTTAGGTAGCGGAGTAGCGGAGAACACTGAAGCCTTCTTT.

This clone was seen a handful of times. This rearrangement joins TRBV20-1 to TRBJ2-3; D not certain. The CDR3 runs 10 residues. Per the germline V gene, CDR1 is DFQATT and CDR2 is SNEGSKA (reference sequence). Between the trimmed V and J ends, which lost 8 bases and 11 bases, there was a span of 14 bases. CDR3 coding DNA: TGCAGTACTGGGTCATTGGAGCAGTATTTT. Translating it yields CSTGSLEQYF.

This clone was counted only a few times. The junction shows a germline mismatch at one end, possibly a read error. In the same sample, other DNA sequences code for this CDR3. The V and J genes are TRBV28 and TRBJ1-4; D gene ambiguous. The CDR3 loop spans 15 amino acids. Germline V lookup: CDR1 MDHEN, CDR2 SYDVKM. The CDR3 bases are TGTGCCAGCAGTTCAATGGGTCCAACTAATGAAAAACTGTTTTTC. This encodes CASSSMGPTNEKLFF.

This clone was counted a few times. This rearrangement joins TRBV19 to TRBJ1-1; TRBD1 aligns across 7 bases. The CDR3 contains 15 residues. Trimming took 1 base from V and 3 from J; bases not matched to a gene: 5. Germline V gene data show CDR1 as LNHDA and CDR2 as SQIVND (reference sequence). The CDR3 sequence is CASSIAGGEYTEAFF. CDR3 sequence (DNA): TGTGCCAGTAGTATAGCAGGGGGGGAGTACACTGAAGCTTTCTTT.

J is TRBJ2-1 and V is TRBV20-1; 8 nucleotides match TRBD2. This CDR3 contains 11 residues. J gave up 8 bases and V 7 bases, and 4 bases lay outside the gene matches. The V gene's germline CDR1 is DFQATT and CDR2 SNEGSKA (reference sequence). The CDR3 reads CSVAGRYEQFF. In DNA form, the CDR3 reads TGCAGTGTAGCGGGAAGGTATGAGCAGTTCTTC.

This clone was detected a few times. A read error may account for a junction end that differs from germline. This specimen includes other DNA sequences encoding the same CDR3. J is TRBJ1-2 and V is TRBV28; no reliable D call. In germline, CDR1 is MDHEN, CDR2 SYDVKM. The CDR3 runs 14 residues. The CDR3 reads CASSLVTQAYGYTF. The CDR3 nucleotides read TGTGCCAGCAGTCTAGTTACACAAGCATATGGCTATACCTTC.

This rearrangement joins TRBV13 to TRBJ1-1; no reliable D call. Germline-derived CDR1 and CDR2 are PRHDT and FYEKMQ (reference sequence). CDR3 length equals 14 residues. V lost 2 bases and J 1 base, leaving 8 bases between the germline ends. CDR3 nucleotides: TGTGCCAGCAGCTTATCCGCGGGGAACACTGAAGCTTTCTTT. Translating it yields CASSLSAGNTEAFF.

Details on this clone: Being one base from a much bigger clone, this may be a read error. The sample carries other DNA sequences with the same CDR3. V is TRBV5-5 and J is TRBJ2-2, with 7 bases matching TRBD1. Germline lookup yields CDR1 SGHKS and CDR2 YYEKEE (reference sequence). The CDR3 covers 14 residues. This chain's CDR3 is CASNTGADTGELFF. The CDR3, as DNA: TGTGCCAGCAACACAGGGGCGGACACCGGTGAGCTGTTTTTT. Variable domain in full (rest from reference TRBV5-5 and TRBJ2-2): DAGVTQSPTHLIKTRGQQVTLRCSPISGHKSVSWYQQVLGQGPQFIFQYYEKEERGRGNFPDRFSARQFPNYSSELNVNALLLGDSALYLCASNTGADTGELFFGEGSRLTVL.

This clone was counted many times. The J gene is TRBJ2-3, the V gene TRBV4-1, with 9 bases aligning to TRBD2. The CDR3 sequence is 15 residues long. From germline, CDR1 is MGHRA and CDR2 YSYEKL. Losses at the gene ends were 2 bases for V and 1 base for J; bases not matched to a gene: 1. The CDR3 DNA sequence: TGCGCCAGCAGCCAATCTAGCGGGGGCACAGATACGCAGTATTTT. This translates into CASSQSSGGTDTQYF.

This rearrangement joins TRBV20-1 to TRBJ2-7, with TRBD2 as a possible D gene (5 bases). V lost 3 bases, J lost 2 bases, and 14 bases lay in between. Looked up from germline, CDR1 is DFQATT and CDR2 is SNEGSKA (reference sequence). The CDR3 has 14 amino acids. The CDR3 is CSASVQRPPYEQYF. CDR3 in DNA: TGCAGTGCTAGCGTGCAGCGGCCACCCTACGAGCAGTACTTC.

The table lists this clone with many counts. This chain uses TRBV12-3 or TRBV12-4 with TRBJ1-2; weak D call: TRBD1 (5 bases). V was shortened by 3 bases and J by 4 bases, with 12 bases between the two germline ends. CDR3 length equals 14 residues. CDR3 loop: CASSLRREGYGYTF. Here the CDR3 DNA reads TGTGCCAGCAGTTTGCGCAGGGAGGGCTATGGCTACACCTTC.